The 25 T cell receptor beta chains below come from one sample, sequenced in a study of blood T cell repertoires in COVID-19. Profiling relied on immunoSEQ multiplex PCR, and the TCRdb table lists in-frame clones only, not all of them. The sample yields about 440,000 clones, 90% seen once. Input material: PBMCs or T cells enriched from blood (not recorded which). All receptors come from a young man who had recovered from COVID-19.

This clone was counted between two and nine times. The chain recombines TRBV20-1 with TRBJ1-2; D is undetermined. The CDR3 covers 11 residues. Germline-derived CDR1 and CDR2 are DFQATT and SNEGSKA (reference sequence). The V end was cut by 3 bases, the J end by 3 bases, with 5 bases between. The CDR3 protein is CSASSDYGYTF. The DNA for the CDR3 is TGCAGTGCTAGTTCCGACTATGGCTACACCTTC.

The chain combines TRBV19 with TRBJ2-1, with 9 positions matching TRBD2. This CDR3 comprises 17 residues. CDR1 and CDR2 (germline): LNHDA, SQIVND (reference sequence). V gave up 10 bases and J gave up 2 bases; unmatched junction bases: 15. As DNA, the CDR3 is TGTGCCACTTCGGGACTAGCCGTCGGTAGGGCCTACAATGAGCAGTTCTTC. Translating gives CATSGLAVGRAYNEQFF.

The gene calls are TRBV18 and TRBJ1-2; D gene uncertain. Trimming left V 4 bases short and J 2 bases short, with 5 bases between. The CDR3 has 12 residues. The germline V gene encodes CDR1 KGHSH and CDR2 LQKENI. The CDR3 loop is CASSRGNYGYTF. The DNA of the CDR3 is TGTGCCAGCTCACGCGGGAACTATGGCTACACCTTC.

The chain has TRBV19 and TRBJ2-3, with TRBD2 matching over 13 bases. CDR3 length: 14 residues. Germline V gene lookup returns CDR1 LNHDA and CDR2 SQIVND (reference sequence). The junction had 5 bases not matched to a gene; V was cut back by 10 bases and J by 4 bases. Here the CDR3 reads CATGGLAGADTQYF. In DNA, the CDR3 is TGTGCCACTGGAGGACTAGCGGGGGCAGATACGCAGTATTTT.

The CDR3 reads CASSGTRIEKLFF. In nucleotides, the CDR3 is TGTGCCAGCAGTGGGACAAGGATCGAAAAACTGTTTTTT. The chain uses TRBV25-1 and TRBJ1-4; a weak D match, TRBD1 (5 bases). CDR1 and CDR2 (germline): MGHDK, SYGVNS. The CDR3 runs 13 residues. Trimming stripped 4 bases from V and 8 bases from J, with 11 bases between.

The CDR3 loop reads CASSQDMSGGYTF. The DNA of the CDR3 is TGTGCCAGCAGTCAGGATATGTCGGGAGGCTACACCTTC. The V gene is TRBV2, the J gene TRBJ1-2; unclear D gene. V was cut by 5 bases and J by 8 bases, with 15 bases left in between. Germline V gene sequence: CDR1 SNHLY, CDR2 FYNNEI. The CDR3 is 13 amino acids. The whole variable domain, filled in from reference TRBV2 and TRBJ1-2, reads EPEVTQTPSHQVTQMGQEVILRCVPISNHLYFYWYRQILGQKVEFLVSFYNNEISEKSEIFDDQFSVERPDGSNFTLKIRSTKLEDSAMYFCASSQDMSGGYTFGSGTRLTVV.

J is TRBJ2-1 and V is TRBV3-1 (or the pseudogene TRBV3-2); 11 bases agree with TRBD2. The junction had 10 bases not matched to a gene; V was cut back by 7 bases and J by 5 bases. The CDR3 length is 16 residues. CDR1 LGHDT and CDR2 YNNKEL come from the germline V gene (reference sequence). Written as DNA, the CDR3 is TGTGCCAGCAATGGCCGCGGGACTAGCGGTAACAATGAGCAGTTCTTC. Amino acid sequence: CASNGRGTSGNNEQFF.

The chain uses TRBV18 and TRBJ2-1; perhaps TRBD1 as D (6 bases). Germline V lookup: CDR1 KGHSH, CDR2 LQKENI. Trimming cost V 6 bases and J 7 bases, with 19 bases left between them. The CDR3 is 15 residues long. The CDR3 here is CASSPPSSRGNEQFF. The CDR3 DNA sequence: TGTGCCAGCTCCCCCCCTAGCTCAAGGGGGAATGAGCAGTTCTTC.

V gene TRBV9 combines with J gene TRBJ1-3; D gene ambiguous. The V gene lost 3 bases and the J gene lost 0 bases, with 7 bases spanning the gap. The CDR3 loop spans 14 amino acids. CDR1 and CDR2 (germline): SGDLS, YYNGEE. CDR3 in amino acids: CASSETYSGNTIYF. DNA for the CDR3: TGTGCCAGCAGCGAAACCTACTCTGGAAACACCATATATTTT.

The chain links TRBV29-1 to TRBJ1-1; D is unclear. Germline CDR1 reads SQVTM; CDR2 reads ANQGSEA. The CDR3 has 15 residues. The V end was cut by 1 base, the J end by 0 bases, with 12 bases between. The CDR3: CSVEGDDGMNTEAFF. In DNA, the CDR3 is TGCAGCGTTGAAGGCGACGACGGGATGAACACTGAAGCTTTCTTT.

This chain connects TRBV5-4 to TRBJ2-6; no firm D call. Trimming pared 1 base from V and 0 bases from J, leaving 5 bases between. CDR1 is SGHNT, CDR2 YYREEE, per germline (reference sequence). The CDR3 has 15 residues. The CDR3 reads CASSLSRSGANVLTF. The CDR3 bases are TGTGCCAGCAGCTTGTCGCGCTCTGGGGCCAACGTCCTGACTTTC.

This CDR3 reads CASSPRLAWDYEQYF. In nucleotides, the CDR3 is TGTGCCAGCAGCCCCCGACTAGCCTGGGACTACGAGCAGTACTTC. The rearrangement joins TRBV5-5 to TRBJ2-7; 7 nucleotides agree with TRBD2. The CDR3 length is 15 residues. V lost 4 bases to trimming and J lost 3 bases; unmatched junction nucleotides: 10. Germline V CDR1 and CDR2: SGHKS, YYEKEE (reference sequence).

This rearrangement joins TRBV5-4 to TRBJ2-2; 7 bases align to TRBD1. Trimming cost V 5 bases and J 2 bases; bases outside gene matches: 6. Germline CDR1 reads SGHNT; CDR2 reads YYREEE (reference sequence). This CDR3 region has 15 residues. The chain's CDR3 is CASRPGTVNTGELFF. The CDR3 coding sequence is TGTGCCAGCAGACCCGGGACAGTTAACACCGGGGAGCTGTTTTTT.

Details on this clone: The same CDR3 can be traced to other DNA sequences in this sample. The gene calls are TRBV5-1 and TRBJ1-2; D unclear. CDR1 is SGHRS and CDR2 is YFSETQ in the germline V gene. V lost 4 bases and J 0 bases, leaving 7 bases between the germline ends. The CDR3 is made up of 13 amino acids. CDR3 nucleotides: TGCGCCAGCAGCGCAGGTCCTAACTATGGCTACACCTTC. Amino acids: CASSAGPNYGYTF.

The chain couples TRBV5-1 to TRBJ2-1, with 8 nucleotides matching TRBD1. The CDR3 contains 14 residues. The trim removed 6 bases at V and 7 bases at J, leaving 9 bases unmatched. Germline lookup yields CDR1 SGHRS and CDR2 YFSETQ. CDR3 sequence reads: CASTSDRGLNEQFF. The CDR3 bases are TGCGCCAGCACCTCTGACAGGGGTCTGAATGAGCAGTTCTTC.

The genes are TRBV30 and TRBJ1-6, with a possible D match to TRBD1 (5 bases). CDR1 GTSNPN and CDR2 SVGIG come from the germline V gene (reference sequence). Trimming left V 7 bases short and J 7 bases short, with 11 bases between. The CDR3 covers 12 residues. This CDR3 reads CAFTQGNSPLHF. CDR3 DNA: TGTGCCTTCACTCAGGGAAATTCACCCCTCCACTTT.

The J gene is TRBJ1-1, the V gene TRBV3-1 (or the pseudogene TRBV3-2); TRBD1 aligns across 7 bases. CDR1 LGHDT and CDR2 YNNKEL come from the germline V gene (reference sequence). The CDR3 sequence is 13 residues long. Trimming took 5 bases from V and 5 from J; bases not matched to a gene: 5. DNA of the CDR3: TGTGCCAGCAGCATTACAGGGGATACTGAAGCTTTCTTT. Protein: CASSITGDTEAFF.

J is TRBJ1-2 and V is TRBV23-1, with a weak D call TRBD1 (5 bases). TRBV23-1 falls under the ORF class, with uncertain function. Deletions cut 11 bases from V and 4 bases from J, with 11 bases between. The CDR3 loop spans 11 amino acids. CDR3 residues: CAALGGYGYTF. The CDR3, as DNA: TGCGCCGCATTGGGGGGCTATGGCTACACCTTC.

The chain is built from TRBV18 and TRBJ1-5; D gene uncertain. With 3 bases removed from V and 3 bases from J, the gap between germline ends came to 15 bases. The CDR3 loop spans 16 amino acids. CDR1 is KGHSH, CDR2 LQKENI, per germline. CDR3 protein: CASSPLQADLNQPQHF. CDR3 bases: TGTGCCAGCTCACCTTTGCAGGCAGACCTCAATCAGCCCCAGCATTTT.

The chain couples TRBV5-1 to TRBJ2-3, with 14 bases that match TRBD2. V shed 4 bases and J 5 bases; nucleotides not matched to a gene: 9. The germline CDR1 and CDR2 sequences are SGHRS and YFSETQ. The CDR3 runs 17 residues. The CDR3 DNA is TGCGCCAGCAGCGGCAGACTAGCGGGGGGGCCCGGAGATACGCAGTATTTT. Translated: CASSGRLAGGPGDTQYF.

The chain joins TRBV7-3 to TRBJ1-1; D perhaps matches TRBD1 (5 bases). Trimming left V 2 bases short and J 0 bases short, with 16 bases between. Per germline, CDR1 SGHTA and CDR2 FQGTGA. The CDR3 spans 17 residues. CDR3 amino acids: CASSLLGLSTMNTEAFF. The CDR3 DNA reads TGTGCCAGCAGCTTACTGGGACTAAGTACCATGAACACTGAAGCTTTCTTT.

This CDR3 reads CASNTLAGGGEQFF. CDR3 sequence (DNA): TGTGCCAGTAACACACTAGCGGGGGGCGGTGAGCAGTTCTTC. The J gene is TRBJ2-1, the V gene TRBV19, with TRBD2 matching 12 bases. Germline V lookup: CDR1 LNHDA, CDR2 SQIVND (reference sequence). The CDR3 sequence is 14 residues long. J gave up 9 bases and V 7 bases, and 7 bases lay outside the gene matches.

The V gene is TRBV7-6, the J gene TRBJ1-3; 9 bases map to TRBD1. The CDR3 is made up of 15 amino acids. With 6 bases clipped from V and 2 bases from J, the junction kept 5 bases outside the gene matches. Looked up from germline, CDR1 is SGHVS and CDR2 is FNYEAQ. CDR3 coding DNA: TGTGCCAGCAGAAGCGGGACAGGGACTGGAAACACCATATATTTT. Amino acids: CASRSGTGTGNTIYF.

The V gene is TRBV5-4, the J gene TRBJ1-4; 9 bases line up with TRBD1. V lost 3 bases, J lost 5 bases, and 11 bases stayed unmatched. The CDR3 spans 17 residues. Germline V gene data show CDR1 as SGHNT and CDR2 as YYREEE (reference sequence). The CDR3 sequence is CASSSKNLGTGNEKLFF. The CDR3 nucleotides read TGTGCCAGCAGCTCAAAGAACCTCGGGACAGGGAATGAAAAACTGTTTTTT.

The gene calls are TRBV4-1 and TRBJ2-1; D may be TRBD2 (6 bases). The V gene's germline CDR1 is MGHRA and CDR2 YSYEKL. Trimming pared 4 bases from V and 3 bases from J, leaving 10 bases between. The CDR3 extends over 14 amino acids. The CDR3 protein is CASSPRDFYNEQFF. The CDR3 DNA is TGCGCCAGCAGCCCGAGGGACTTCTACAATGAGCAGTTCTTC.